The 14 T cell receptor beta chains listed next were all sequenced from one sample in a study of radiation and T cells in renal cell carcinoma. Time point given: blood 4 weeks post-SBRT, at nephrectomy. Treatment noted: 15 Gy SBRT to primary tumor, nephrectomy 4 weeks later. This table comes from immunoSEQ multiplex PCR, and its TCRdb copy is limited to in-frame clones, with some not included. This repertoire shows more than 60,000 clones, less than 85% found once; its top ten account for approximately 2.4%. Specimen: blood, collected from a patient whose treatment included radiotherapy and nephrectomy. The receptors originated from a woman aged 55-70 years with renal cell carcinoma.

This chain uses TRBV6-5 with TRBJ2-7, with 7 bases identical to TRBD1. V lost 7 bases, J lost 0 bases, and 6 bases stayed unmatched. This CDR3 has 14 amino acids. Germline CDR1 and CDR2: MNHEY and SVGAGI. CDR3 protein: CASNLDRFSYEQYF. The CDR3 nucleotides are TGTGCCAGCAACCTGGACAGGTTCTCCTACGAGCAGTACTTC.

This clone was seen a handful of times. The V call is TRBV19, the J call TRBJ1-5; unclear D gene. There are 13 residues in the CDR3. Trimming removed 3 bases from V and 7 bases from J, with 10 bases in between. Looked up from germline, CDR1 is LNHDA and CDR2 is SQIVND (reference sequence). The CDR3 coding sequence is TGTGCCAGTAGTATGGACCCACACCAGCCCCAGCATTTT. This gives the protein CASSMDPHQPQHF.

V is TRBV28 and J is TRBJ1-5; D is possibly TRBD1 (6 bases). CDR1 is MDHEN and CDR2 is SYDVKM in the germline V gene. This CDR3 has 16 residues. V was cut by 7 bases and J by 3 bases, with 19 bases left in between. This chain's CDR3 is CASTPHREGFNQPQHF. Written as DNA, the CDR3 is TGTGCCAGCACTCCTCACAGGGAGGGTTTCAATCAGCCCCAGCATTTT.

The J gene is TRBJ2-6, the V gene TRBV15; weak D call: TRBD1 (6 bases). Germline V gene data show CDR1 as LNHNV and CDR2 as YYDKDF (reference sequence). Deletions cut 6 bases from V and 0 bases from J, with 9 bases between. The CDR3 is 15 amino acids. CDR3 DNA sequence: TGTGCCACCAGGTCAGGGGTCTCTGGGGCCAACGTCCTGACTTTC. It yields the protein CATRSGVSGANVLTF.

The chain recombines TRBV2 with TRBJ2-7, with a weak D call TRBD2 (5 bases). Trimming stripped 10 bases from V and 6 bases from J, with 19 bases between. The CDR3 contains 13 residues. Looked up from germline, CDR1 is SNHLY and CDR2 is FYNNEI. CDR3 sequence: CATSHSVGSEQYF. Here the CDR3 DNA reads TGTGCCACGTCACACAGTGTGGGGAGCGAGCAGTACTTC.

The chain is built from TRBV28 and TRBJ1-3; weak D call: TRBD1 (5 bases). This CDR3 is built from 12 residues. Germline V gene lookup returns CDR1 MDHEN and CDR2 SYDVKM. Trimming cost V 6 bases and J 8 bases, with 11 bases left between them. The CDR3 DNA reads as TGTGCCAGCAGGGGTATGGGGGACACCATATATTTT. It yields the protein CASRGMGDTIYF.

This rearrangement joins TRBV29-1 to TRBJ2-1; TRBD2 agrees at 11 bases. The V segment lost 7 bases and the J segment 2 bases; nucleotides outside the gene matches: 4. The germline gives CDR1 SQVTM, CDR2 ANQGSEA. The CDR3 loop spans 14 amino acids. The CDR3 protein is CSAGTSGTYNEQFF. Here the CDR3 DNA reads TGCAGCGCCGGGACTAGCGGAACCTACAATGAGCAGTTCTTC.

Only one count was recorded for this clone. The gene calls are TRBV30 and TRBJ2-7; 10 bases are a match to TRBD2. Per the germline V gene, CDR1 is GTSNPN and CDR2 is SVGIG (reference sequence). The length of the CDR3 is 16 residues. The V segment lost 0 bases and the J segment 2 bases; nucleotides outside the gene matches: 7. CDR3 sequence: CAWSVTRTSGAYEQYF. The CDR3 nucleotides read TGTGCCTGGAGTGTAACCAGGACTAGCGGTGCCTACGAGCAGTACTTC.

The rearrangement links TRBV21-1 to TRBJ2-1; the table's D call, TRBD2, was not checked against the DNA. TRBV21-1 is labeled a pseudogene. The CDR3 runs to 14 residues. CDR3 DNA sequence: TGTGCCAGCAGGGGACTCACCCGGGACAATGAGCAGTTCTTC. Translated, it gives CASRGLTRDNEQFF.

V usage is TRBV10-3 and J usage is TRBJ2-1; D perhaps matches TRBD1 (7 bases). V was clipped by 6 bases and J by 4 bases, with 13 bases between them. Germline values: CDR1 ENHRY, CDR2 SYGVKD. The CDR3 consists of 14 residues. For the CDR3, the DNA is TGTGCCATCAGGGCGGGACAGAGATACAATGAGCAGTTCTTC. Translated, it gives CAIRAGQRYNEQFF.

CDR3 sequence reads: CASSLRLAITPQETQYF. The CDR3 DNA is TGTGCCAGCAGCTTAAGGCTAGCGATAACACCCCAAGAGACCCAGTACTTC. This chain connects TRBV11-2 to TRBJ2-5, with a weak D call TRBD2 (6 bases). V lost 2 bases and J lost 1, with 17 bases in between. The CDR3 length is 17 residues. Germline assignment: CDR1 SGHAT and CDR2 FQNNGV.

CDR3 coding DNA: TGTGCCAGCAGAGACAGGGACGTCGGGACCCAGTACTTC. Encoded protein: CASRDRDVGTQYF. The V gene is TRBV7-9, the J gene TRBJ2-5; 7 bases align to TRBD1. Germline V CDR1 and CDR2: SEHNR, FQNEAQ (reference sequence). The trim removed 6 bases at V and 7 bases at J, leaving 8 bases unmatched. This CDR3 is 13 amino acids long.

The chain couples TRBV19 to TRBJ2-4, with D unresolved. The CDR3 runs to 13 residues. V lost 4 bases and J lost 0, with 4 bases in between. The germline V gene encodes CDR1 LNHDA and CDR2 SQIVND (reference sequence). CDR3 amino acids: CASSSPAKNIQYF. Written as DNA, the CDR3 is TGTGCCAGTAGTAGCCCAGCCAAAAACATTCAGTACTTC.

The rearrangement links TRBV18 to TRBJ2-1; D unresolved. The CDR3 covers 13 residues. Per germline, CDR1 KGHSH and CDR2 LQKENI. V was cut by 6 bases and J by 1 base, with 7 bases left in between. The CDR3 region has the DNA TGTGCCAGCTCCCCGCTTTCCTACAATGAGCAGTTCTTC. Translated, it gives CASSPLSYNEQFF.